This T cell receptor (beta chain) was captured by sequencing in a study of molecular identifiers for immune sequencing clone quantification. Study results and caveats: Barcode collisions between identical TCR molecules could shrink estimates of highly expanded clone sizes. Clones that had above 20 RNA copies took up over 99% of effector molecules but under 1% in naive cells.

In the case of this clonotype: The antigen is not known. Being one base from a much bigger clone, this may be a read error.

TCRdb called the PCR reads again in MiXCR, with one record for every CDR3 protein. Of over 85,000 distinct CDR3 sequences listed, around 25% are singletons. The CDR3 consists of 14 residues. The V gene's germline CDR1 is SGHAT and CDR2 FQNNGV. Naive CD8 T cells were sorted as CD8+CD4-CCR7+CD45RA+. This chain links TRBV11-2 with TRBJ2-1; tentative D call: TRBD2 (6 bases). Sequencing was done on a sample of naive CD8+ T cells from blood, with Jurkat cell RNA spiked in. Described subset: FACS-sorted CD8+CD4-CCR7+CD45RA+ naive T cells. This TCR was recovered from a human donor in good health. Some libraries in this study had Jurkat cell RNA spiked in. The CDR3 here is CASSPGATYSEQFF. The CDR3 DNA reads TGTGCCAGCAGCCCGGGAGCCACCTACAGTGAGCAGTTCTTC.